A single TCR beta chain is shown here with its context. Its antigen is not identified. The junction does not match germline at one end; this may be a read error. This CDR3 is built from 16 residues. Germline lookup yields CDR1 SGHTA and CDR2 FQGNSA. The PCR ran on 60 Vbeta and 13 Jbeta primers. Produced via immunoSEQ multiplex PCR; TCRdb's table is partial and in-frame only. The sample lists 110,000 or so clones, roughly four fifths seen once, with more than 1.5% in the top ten. The source of the sample is a study of cytomegalovirus exposure and HLA in healthy donors. General observations from the study: Sequence variants that were highly shared formed a cluster that was likely a sequencing artifact. The study dropped some indistinguishable V segments, TRBV6-2 and TRBV6-3 among them.

The V call is TRBV7-2, the J call TRBJ2-1; 9 nucleotides agree with TRBD2. Sequencing was carried out using PBMCs. The receptor was isolated from a man aged 40-49 years in good health and CMV-seronegative. CDR3 amino acids: CASSQLSGSVYSEQLF. The CDR3 DNA sequence: TGTGCCAGCAGCCAACTTAGCGGGAGTGTCTATAGTGAGCAGCTCTTC. The entire variable domain, with the rest obtained from reference TRBV7-2 and TRBJ2-1, is as follows: GAGVSQSPSNKVTEKGKDVELRCDPISGHTALYWYRQSLGQGLEFLIYFQGNSAPDKSGLPSDRFSAERTGGSVSTLTIQRTQQEDSAVYLCASSQLSGSVYSEQLFGPGTRLTVL.